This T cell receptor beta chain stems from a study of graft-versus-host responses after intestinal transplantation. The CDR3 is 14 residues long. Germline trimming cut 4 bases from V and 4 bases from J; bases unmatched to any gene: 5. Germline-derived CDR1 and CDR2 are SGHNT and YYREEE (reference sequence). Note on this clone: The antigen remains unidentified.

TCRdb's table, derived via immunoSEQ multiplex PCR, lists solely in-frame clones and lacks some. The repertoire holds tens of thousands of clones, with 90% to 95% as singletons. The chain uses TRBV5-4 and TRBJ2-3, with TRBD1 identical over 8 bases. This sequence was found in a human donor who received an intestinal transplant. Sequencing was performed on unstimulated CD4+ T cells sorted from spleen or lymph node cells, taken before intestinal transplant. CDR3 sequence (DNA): TGTGCCAGCAGCCCGGACAGGGCGGCAGATACGCAGTATTTT. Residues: CASSPDRAADTQYF.